This T cell receptor (beta chain) was obtained from a study of cytomegalovirus exposure and HLA in healthy donors. The CDR3 spans 18 residues. The germline V gene has CDR1 LNHDA and CDR2 SQIVND (reference sequence). V gave up 5 bases and J gave up 2 bases; unmatched junction bases: 12. The PCR employed 60 Vbeta primers together with 13 Jbeta primers. Using immunoSEQ multiplex PCR, the repertoire was profiled, and TCRdb retains in-frame clones only, with some absent. The sample has approximately 140,000 clones, roughly 79% seen once; the top ten hold roughly 1.9%. The chain joins TRBV19 to TRBJ1-5; TRBD1 matches at 10 bases. The source material was PBMCs. This receptor was taken from a woman between 50 and 59 years old in good health and CMV-seronegative. CDR3: CASSAPGQGVGGNQPQHF. CDR3 bases: TGTGCCAGTAGTGCCCCCGGACAGGGGGTTGGGGGCAATCAGCCCCAGCATTTT.